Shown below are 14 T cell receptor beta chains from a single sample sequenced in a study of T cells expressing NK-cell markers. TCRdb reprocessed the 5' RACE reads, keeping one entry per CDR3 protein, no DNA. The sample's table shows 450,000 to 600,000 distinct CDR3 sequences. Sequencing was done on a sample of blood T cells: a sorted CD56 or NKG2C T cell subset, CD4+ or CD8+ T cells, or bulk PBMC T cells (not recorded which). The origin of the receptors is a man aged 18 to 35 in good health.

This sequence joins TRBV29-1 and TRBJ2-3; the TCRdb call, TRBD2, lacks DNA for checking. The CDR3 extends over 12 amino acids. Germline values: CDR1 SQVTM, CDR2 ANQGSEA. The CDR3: CSVPDLRGTQYF.

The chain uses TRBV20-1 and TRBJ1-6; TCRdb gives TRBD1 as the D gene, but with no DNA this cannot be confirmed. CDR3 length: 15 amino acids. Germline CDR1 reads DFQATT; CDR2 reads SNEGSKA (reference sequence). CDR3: CSALIRASYNSPLHF.

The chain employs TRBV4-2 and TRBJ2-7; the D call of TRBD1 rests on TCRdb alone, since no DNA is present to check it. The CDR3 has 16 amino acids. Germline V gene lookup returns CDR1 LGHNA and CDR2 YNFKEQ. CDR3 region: CASSQDRTANSYEQYF.

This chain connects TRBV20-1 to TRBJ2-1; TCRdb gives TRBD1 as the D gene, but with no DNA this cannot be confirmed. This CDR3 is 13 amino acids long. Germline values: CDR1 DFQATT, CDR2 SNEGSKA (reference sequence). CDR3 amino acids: CSARGQRIKEQFF.

CDR3: CASSLRVGGGAGANVLTF. The V gene is TRBV11-2, the J gene TRBJ2-6; the D call from TCRdb, TRBD1, cannot be confirmed without DNA. This CDR3 is built from 18 residues. In germline, CDR1 is SGHAT, CDR2 FQNNGV.

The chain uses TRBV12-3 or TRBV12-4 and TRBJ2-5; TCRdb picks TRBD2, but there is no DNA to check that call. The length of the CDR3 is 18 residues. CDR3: CASLGGASGRASLRGQYF.

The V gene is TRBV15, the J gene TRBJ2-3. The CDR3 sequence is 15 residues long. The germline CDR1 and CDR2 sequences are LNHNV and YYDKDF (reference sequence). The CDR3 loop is CATSREAVSTDTQYF.

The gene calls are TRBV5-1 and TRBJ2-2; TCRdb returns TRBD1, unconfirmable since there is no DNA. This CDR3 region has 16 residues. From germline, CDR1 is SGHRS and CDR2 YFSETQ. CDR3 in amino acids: CASSLEARVNTGELFF.

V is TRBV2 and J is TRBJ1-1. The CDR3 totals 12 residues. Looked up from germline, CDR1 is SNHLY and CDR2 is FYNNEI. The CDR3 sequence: CASRRGGAEAFF.

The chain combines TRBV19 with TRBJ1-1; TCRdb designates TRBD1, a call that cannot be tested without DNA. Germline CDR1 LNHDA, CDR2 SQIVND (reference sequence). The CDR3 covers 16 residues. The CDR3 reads CASRTMTGGITTEAFF.

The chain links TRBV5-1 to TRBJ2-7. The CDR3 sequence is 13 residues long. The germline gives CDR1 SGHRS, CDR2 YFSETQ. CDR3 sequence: CASRERGSYEQYF.

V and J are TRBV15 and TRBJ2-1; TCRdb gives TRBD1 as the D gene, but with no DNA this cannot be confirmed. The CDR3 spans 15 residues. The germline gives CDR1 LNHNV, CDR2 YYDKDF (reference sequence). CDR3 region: CATSAGQSHYNEQFF.

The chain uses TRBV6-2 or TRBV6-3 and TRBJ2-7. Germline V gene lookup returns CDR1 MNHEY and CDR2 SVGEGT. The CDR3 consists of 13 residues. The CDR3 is CASSLQGLNEQYF.

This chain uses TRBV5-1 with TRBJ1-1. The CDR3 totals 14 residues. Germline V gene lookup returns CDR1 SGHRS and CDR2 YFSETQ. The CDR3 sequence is CASSLERGSGHTFF.